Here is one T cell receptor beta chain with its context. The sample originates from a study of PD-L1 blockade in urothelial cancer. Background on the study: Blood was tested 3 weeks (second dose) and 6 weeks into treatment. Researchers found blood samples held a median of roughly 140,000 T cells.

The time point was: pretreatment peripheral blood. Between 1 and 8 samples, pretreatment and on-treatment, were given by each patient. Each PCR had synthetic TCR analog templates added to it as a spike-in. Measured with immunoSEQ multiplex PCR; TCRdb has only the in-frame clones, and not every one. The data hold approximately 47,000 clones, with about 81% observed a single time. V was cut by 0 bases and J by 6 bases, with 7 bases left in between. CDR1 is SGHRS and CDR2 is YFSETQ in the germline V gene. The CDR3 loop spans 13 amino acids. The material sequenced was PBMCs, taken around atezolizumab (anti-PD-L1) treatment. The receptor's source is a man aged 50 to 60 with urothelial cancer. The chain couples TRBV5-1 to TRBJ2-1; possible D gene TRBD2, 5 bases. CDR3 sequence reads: CASSLGTRNEQFF. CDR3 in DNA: TGCGCCAGCAGCTTGGGGACTCGCAATGAGCAGTTCTTC.